The 20 T cell receptor beta chains in this list originate from one sample, sequenced in a study of T cells in Graves' hyperthyroidism and ophthalmopathy. What was amplified from RNA transcripts were TCR beta CDR3 regions. The TCR CDR3 first-round RT-PCR relied on the HTBI primer set. Using its own MiXCR run on the multiplex PCR reads, TCRdb lists one record per CDR3 protein. In the table there are 35,000 or so distinct CDR3 sequences, 40% to 60% of which are singletons. The sequenced sample consisted of blood. These receptors were collected from a man aged 40-55 years with Graves' ophthalmopathy.

The chain carries TRBV7-3 and TRBJ2-5; 7 nucleotides agree with TRBD2. The V and J ends lost 5 bases and 3 bases, in that order; junction bases with no gene match: 9. Germline V gives CDR1 SGHTA, CDR2 FQGTGA. This CDR3 contains 15 residues. The CDR3 region is CASSPLGGRKETQYF. The CDR3 region has the DNA TGTGCCAGCAGCCCACTGGGAGGGAGGAAAGAGACCCAGTACTTC.

This rearrangement joins TRBV5-1 to TRBJ1-1, with D perhaps TRBD1 (6 bases). This CDR3 spans 15 amino acids. The V end lost 3 bases, the J end lost 0 bases, and 12 bases lay between the germline ends. Germline CDR1 reads SGHRS; CDR2 reads YFSETQ. The DNA for the CDR3 is TGCGCCAGCAGCTCGGCCGGGACAATGAACACTGAAGCTTTCTTT. It is translated as CASSSAGTMNTEAFF.

This clonotype appeared many times. This chain joins TRBV3-1 and TRBJ1-2; D is perhaps TRBD1 (5 bases). The CDR3 has 16 residues. Trimming left V 2 bases short and J 8 bases short, with 21 bases between. The germline V gene encodes CDR1 LGHDT and CDR2 YNNKEL (reference sequence). The CDR3 coding sequence is TGTGCCAGCAGCCAAACGGCTACCGGGACGGCAAAAGGCTACACCTTC. Protein product: CASSQTATGTAKGYTF.

V gene TRBV25-1 combines with J gene TRBJ2-1, with D perhaps matching TRBD1 or TRBD2 (5 bases each). Per germline, CDR1 MGHDK and CDR2 SYGVNS. This CDR3 has 13 amino acids. Here the CDR3 DNA reads TGTGCTAGAGTTGGGGGAGATAGTGACCCGGAGTTCTTC. It yields the protein CARVGGDSDPEFF.

This clonotype showed up many times. The rearrangement uses TRBV20-1 and TRBJ2-1; TRBD2 aligns across 8 bases. The ends lost 2 bases at V and 4 bases at J; junction bases unmatched: 7. The germline CDR1 and CDR2 sequences are DFQATT and SNEGSKA (reference sequence). CDR3 size: 15 residues. The DNA for the CDR3 is TGCAGTGCTAGAAACCCGGGGGGGGTATACAATGAGCAGTTCTTC. Translation: CSARNPGGVYNEQFF.

The J gene is TRBJ2-3, the V gene TRBV24-1; 7 bases are shared with TRBD2. The CDR3 is 16 amino acids. V lost 4 bases to trimming and J lost 6 bases; unmatched junction nucleotides: 12. Germline V CDR1 and CDR2: KGHDR, SFDVKD. This CDR3 reads CATSDLKRGQMDTQYF. The CDR3 bases are TGTGCCACCAGTGACCTTAAGCGGGGCCAGATGGATACGCAGTATTTT.

This clonotype showed up many times. V and J are TRBV12-3 or TRBV12-4 and TRBJ1-3; the D gene is possibly TRBD1 (5 bases). V was shortened by 6 bases and J by 2 bases, with 8 bases between the two germline ends. The CDR3 spans 13 residues. The CDR3: CASSRDPGNTIYF. The CDR3 DNA reads as TGTGCCAGCAGCAGGGACCCTGGAAACACCATATATTTT.

This clonotype was seen repeatedly, ten times or more. This chain connects TRBV6-1 to TRBJ2-7; D remains unclear. CDR1 and CDR2 from the germline V gene are MNHNS and SASEGT. This CDR3 region has 14 residues. Trimming took 1 base from V and 0 from J, leaving 7 bases between them. The CDR3 DNA sequence: TGTGCCAGCAGTGAAGTGTTCAGCTCCTACGAGCAGTACTTC. Amino acids: CASSEVFSSYEQYF.

Details on this clonotype: A read error may account for a junction end that differs from germline. The rearrangement uses TRBV20-1 and TRBJ1-1; unclear D gene. This CDR3 contains 15 residues. CDR1 and CDR2 from the germline V gene are DFQATT and SNEGSKA (reference sequence). The CDR3, as DNA: TGCAGTGCTAGAGATAGTCTTGCGGGGAACACTGAAGCTTTTTTT. Its translation is CSARDSLAGNTEAFF.

V usage is TRBV29-1 and J usage is TRBJ1-1; no reliable D call. The germline gives CDR1 SQVTM, CDR2 ANQGSEA. This CDR3 spans 11 amino acids. The V end was cut by 3 bases, the J end by 12 bases, with 14 bases between. In DNA form, the CDR3 reads TGCAGCGTTGACTCCGGGCAAGGGTCTTTCTTT. Translating gives CSVDSGQGSFF. The full variable domain, its missing parts supplied by reference TRBV29-1 and TRBJ1-1, is SAVISQKPSRDICQRGTSLTIQCQVDSQVTMMFWYRQQPGQSLTLIATANQGSEATYESGFVIDKFPISRPNLTFSTLTVSNMSPEDSSIYLCSVDSGQGSFFGQGTRLTVV.

This chain joins TRBV28 and TRBJ1-4, with 7 bases that match TRBD1. This CDR3 spans 13 amino acids. The V gene's germline CDR1 is MDHEN and CDR2 SYDVKM. V gave up 1 base and J gave up 13 bases; unmatched junction bases: 6. CDR3 nucleotide sequence: TGTGCCAGCAGTTTATCAAGGGGGCGAATACTGTTTTTT. Translated: CASSLSRGRILFF.

This rearrangement joins TRBV20-1 to TRBJ2-7; 14 bases map to TRBD2. V was pared by 4 bases and J by 6 bases, with 5 bases of the junction left unmatched. The CDR3 loop spans 14 amino acids. Looked up from germline, CDR1 is DFQATT and CDR2 is SNEGSKA (reference sequence). The CDR3 sequence: CSAIGTSGRGEQYF. CDR3 nucleotide sequence: TGCAGTGCTATTGGGACTAGCGGGAGAGGCGAGCAGTACTTC.

On this clonotype itself: A read error may account for a junction end that differs from germline. V usage is TRBV5-1 and J usage is TRBJ2-5; 9 bases align to TRBD1. The CDR3 is 14 amino acids. Germline V CDR1 and CDR2: SGHRS, YFSETQ. The CDR3 protein is CASSLRQGDETQYF. The CDR3 DNA sequence: TGCGCAAGCAGCTTAAGACAGGGGGATGAGACCCAGTACTTC.

This sequence joins TRBV9 and TRBJ1-2; no clear D. Trimming pared 2 bases from V and 12 bases from J, leaving 17 bases between. The germline V gene has CDR1 SGDLS and CDR2 YYNGEE. This CDR3 has 13 residues. This CDR3 reads CASSVVGDTGNTF. The CDR3 nucleotides read TGTGCCAGCAGCGTGGTCGGAGATACTGGAAACACCTTC.

The V call is TRBV25-1, the J call TRBJ1-2; tentative D call: TRBD1 (6 bases). From germline, CDR1 is MGHDK and CDR2 SYGVNS. The CDR3 contains 14 residues. The V gene lost 4 bases and the J gene lost 8 bases, with 17 bases spanning the gap. The DNA for the CDR3 is TGTGCCAGCAGTGCCATCGGGGGGCTTAGGGGCTACACCTTC. It translates to CASSAIGGLRGYTF.

Worth noting for this clonotype: The CDR3 end shows no conserved phenylalanine or tryptophan, and so a read error is likely. The limits of the CDR3 on the DNA are not certain, so only TCRdb's listed CDR3 is given. The chain is built from TRBV10-3 and TRBJ2-7; no DNA check was done on the table's D call, TRBD2. Germline-derived CDR1 and CDR2 are ENHRY and SYGVKD. The CDR3 extends over 11 residues, inclusive of both ends. Here the CDR3 reads CAISIYPRLAG.

The chain employs TRBV20-1 and TRBJ1-5; 10 bases fit TRBD1. The CDR3 consists of 14 residues. Germline CDR1 DFQATT, CDR2 SNEGSKA (reference sequence). V shed 6 bases and J 7 bases; nucleotides not matched to a gene: 9. Here the CDR3 reads CSARQGAISQPQHF. DNA for the CDR3: TGCAGTGCCCGACAGGGGGCGATATCCCAGCCCCAGCATTTT.

The rearrangement joins TRBV20-1 to TRBJ2-7, with D tentatively TRBD1 or TRBD2 (6 bases each). V lost 5 bases and J 2 bases, leaving 16 bases between the germline ends. This CDR3 has 14 amino acids. Germline V gene lookup returns CDR1 DFQATT and CDR2 SNEGSKA (reference sequence). CDR3 DNA sequence: TGCAGTGCTTCAGGGGCTAGCGAAACCTACGAGCAGTACTTC. As protein: CSASGASETYEQYF.

This clonotype was recorded only once. The chain links TRBV20-1 to TRBJ1-1; 9 bases are a match to TRBD1. J gave up 9 bases and V 0 bases, and 14 bases lay outside the gene matches. Germline CDR1 reads DFQATT; CDR2 reads SNEGSKA (reference sequence). This CDR3 is built from 16 residues. In DNA form, the CDR3 reads TGCAGTGCTAGAGATCATGGTACAGGGGGCGGTTTTAAAGCTTTCTTT. It codes for CSARDHGTGGGFKAFF.

The chain links TRBV15 to TRBJ2-4; D unresolved. CDR1 is LNHNV, CDR2 YYDKDF, per germline (reference sequence). The V end lost 0 bases, the J end lost 10 bases, and 13 bases lay between the germline ends. The CDR3 has 14 amino acids. The CDR3 reads CATSRDLDGPIQYF. The CDR3 DNA is TGTGCCACCAGCAGAGATTTAGACGGGCCTATTCAGTACTTC.